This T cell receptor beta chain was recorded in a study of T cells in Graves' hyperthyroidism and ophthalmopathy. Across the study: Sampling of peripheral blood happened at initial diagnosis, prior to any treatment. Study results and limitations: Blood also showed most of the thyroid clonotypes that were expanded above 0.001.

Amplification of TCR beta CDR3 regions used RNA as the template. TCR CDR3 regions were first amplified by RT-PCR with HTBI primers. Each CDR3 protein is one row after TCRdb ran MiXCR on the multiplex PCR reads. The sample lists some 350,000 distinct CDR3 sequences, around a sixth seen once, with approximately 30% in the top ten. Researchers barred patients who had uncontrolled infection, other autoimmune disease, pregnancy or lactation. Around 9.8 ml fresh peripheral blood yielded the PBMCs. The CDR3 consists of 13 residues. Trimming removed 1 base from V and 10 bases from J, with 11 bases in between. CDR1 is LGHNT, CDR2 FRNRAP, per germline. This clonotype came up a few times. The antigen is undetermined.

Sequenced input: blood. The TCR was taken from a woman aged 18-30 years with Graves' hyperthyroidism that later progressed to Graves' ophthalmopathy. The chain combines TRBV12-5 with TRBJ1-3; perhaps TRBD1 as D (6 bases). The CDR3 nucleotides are TGTGCTAGTGGTTTGGCCTACAGGGCTACCATATATTTT. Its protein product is CASGLAYRATIYF.